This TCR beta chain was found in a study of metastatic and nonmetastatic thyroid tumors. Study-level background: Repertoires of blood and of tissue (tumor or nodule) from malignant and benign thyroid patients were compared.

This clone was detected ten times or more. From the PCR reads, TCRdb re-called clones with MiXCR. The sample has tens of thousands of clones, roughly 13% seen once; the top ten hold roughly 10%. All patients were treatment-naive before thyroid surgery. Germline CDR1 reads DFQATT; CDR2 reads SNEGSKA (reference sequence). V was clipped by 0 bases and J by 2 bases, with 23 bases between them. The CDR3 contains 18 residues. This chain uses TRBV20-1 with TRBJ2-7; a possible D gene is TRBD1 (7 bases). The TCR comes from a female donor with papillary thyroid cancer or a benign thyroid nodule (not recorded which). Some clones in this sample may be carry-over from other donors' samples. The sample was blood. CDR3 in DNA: TGCAGTGCTAGAGATCTTGGCTTATGGTCAGGGGGGACCTACGAGCAGTACTTC. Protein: CSARDLGLWSGGTYEQYF.